Listed here are 3 T cell receptor beta chains from one sample, sequenced in a study of blood T cell repertoires in COVID-19. Assay used: immunoSEQ multiplex PCR; TCRdb lists only in-frame clones, some missing. Here the sample spans some 70,000 clones, about four fifths being singletons. What was sequenced was peripheral blood. The receptors shown here come from a man over 45 with COVID-19, enrolled during active disease.

The CDR3 sequence is CASSGPTSGGIETQYF. In DNA form, the CDR3 reads TGTGCCAGCAGCGGTCCAACTAGCGGGGGTATAGAGACCCAGTACTTC. The chain recombines TRBV9 with TRBJ2-5; TRBD2 matches at 11 bases. CDR3 size: 16 residues. J was trimmed by 4 bases and V by 3 bases; bases with no gene match: 8. Germline V lookup: CDR1 SGDLS, CDR2 YYNGEE.

The rearrangement links TRBV27 to TRBJ1-2; TRBD1 is a possible D gene (6 bases). V shed 3 bases and J shed 3 bases, with 8 bases lying between them. The length of the CDR3 is 13 residues. Germline CDR1 MNHEY, CDR2 SMNVEV (reference sequence). CDR3: CASSLAGDYGYTF. The CDR3 DNA sequence: TGTGCCAGCAGTTTGGCAGGGGACTATGGCTACACCTTC.

This clone is a singleton in its sample. V gene TRBV2 combines with J gene TRBJ1-5; 10 bases match TRBD1. V dropped 7 bases and J dropped 3; count of bases not matched to a gene: 6. The CDR3 consists of 15 residues. The V gene's germline CDR1 is SNHLY and CDR2 FYNNEI. CDR3 bases: TGTGCCAGCACGAGGGACAGGGGTAACAATCAGCCCCAGCATTTT. The encoded protein is CASTRDRGNNQPQHF.